The rows below give T cell receptor beta chains drawn from one sample of a study of cytomegalovirus exposure and HLA in healthy donors. Sequencing used immunoSEQ multiplex PCR; TCRdb keeps in-frame clones, though not all of them. The repertoire consists of about 270,000 clones, with under 80% occurring once and the leading ten covering under 3%. Sequences were obtained from PBMCs. The source is a female donor in good health and CMV-seronegative. Both conserved end residues are part of each CDR3. The D gene is left open where the match is weak. Clone size is given for some rows only: seen once, a few or many times, or a class if the clone is expanded.

D,V,J,length,size,CDR3,DNA
TRBD1,TRBV7-2,TRBJ2-5,13,few,CASSSGQVETQYF,TGTGCCAGCAGCTCTGGACAGGTAGAGACCCAGTACTTC
-,TRBV4-1,TRBJ1-6,18,-,CASSQDYGRGGAQGSLHF,TGCGCCAGCAGCCAAGATTACGGAAGAGGAGGGGCTCAAGGGTCCCTCCACTTT
-,TRBV21-1,TRBJ1-1,21,-,CASTQPLLDRTGASGNTEAFF,TGTGCCAGCACTCAACCCCTGCTGGACAGAACAGGGGCAAGTGGGAACACTGAAGCTTTCTTT
TRBD2,TRBV28,TRBJ2-1,14,few,CASSLSSGGNEQFF,TGTGCCAGCAGTTTATCGTCGGGAGGTAATGAGCAGTTCTTC
-,TRBV18,TRBJ2-5,16,-,CASSPRRGFGGETQYF,TGTGCCAGCTCACCCCGGAGGGGTTTTGGGGGAGAGACCCAGTACTTC
-,TRBV7-6,TRBJ2-1,11,-,CASSLTDEQFF,TGTGCCAGCAGCTTGACAGATGAGCAGTTCTTC
TRBD1,TRBV25-1,TRBJ1-2,15,-,CASSPQGATNYGYTF,TGTGCCAGCAGTCCACAGGGGGCCACTAACTATGGCTACACCTTC
-,TRBV29-1,TRBJ2-7,11,-,CSVLGDYEQYF,TGCAGCGTTTTAGGGGATTACGAGCAGTACTTC
-,TRBV27,TRBJ1-6,18,few,CASSLSRGRDRGVSPLHF,TGTGCCAGCAGTTTATCGCGCGGGAGGGACCGGGGTGTTTCACCCCTCCACTTT
TRBD2,TRBV2,TRBJ2-3,14,-,CASKETSATDTQYF,TGTGCCAGCAAGGAGACTAGCGCGACAGATACGCAGTATTTT
TRBD1,TRBV6-1,TRBJ1-5,20,few,CASSKAGDRAQTDSNQPQHF,TGTGCCAGCAGTAAAGCGGGCGACAGGGCTCAAACAGATAGCAATCAGCCCCAGCATTTT
TRBD2,TRBV5-3,TRBJ2-3,17,-,CARSIPGLAGPTDTQYF,TGTGCCAGAAGCATTCCCGGACTAGCGGGGCCCACAGATACGCAGTATTTT
TRBD2,TRBV7-9,TRBJ2-5,19,-,CASMLTVRTSSVSGETQYF,TGTGCCAGCATGCTAACCGTTAGGACTAGCTCTGTTTCAGGAGAGACCCAGTACTTC
-,TRBV5-1,TRBJ2-2,14,-,CASSFQGSSGELFF,TGCGCCAGCAGCTTCCAGGGTTCCTCCGGGGAGCTGTTTTTT
TRBD1,TRBV6-4,TRBJ2-1,16,few,CASSDEPGQGADEQFF,TGTGCCAGCAGTGACGAACCGGGACAGGGGGCGGATGAGCAGTTCTTC
-,TRBV7-6,TRBJ2-7,12,few,CASSVSGGEQYF,TGTGCCAGCAGCGTATCCGGTGGCGAGCAGTACTTC
-,TRBV25-1,TRBJ1-2,15,-,CASSEPQGPNYGYTF,TGTGCCAGCAGTGAACCACAGGGCCCCAACTATGGCTACACCTTC
TRBD1,TRBV27,TRBJ2-4,15,-,CASSSPGQGKNIQYF,TGTGCCAGCAGTTCACCGGGACAGGGTAAAAACATTCAGTACTTC
TRBD2,TRBV7-8,TRBJ2-5,16,few,CASSLGFSGREGEQYF,TGTGCCAGCAGCTTAGGGTTTAGCGGGAGGGAAGGGGAGCAGTACTTC
-,TRBV21-1,TRBJ2-2,19,few,CASSNGQGARAGGTGELFF,TGTGCCAGCAGCAACGGACAGGGGGCGCGAGCGGGAGGCACCGGGGAGCTGTTTTTT
TRBD2,TRBV28,TRBJ2-2,15,once,CASNPLAGGDGELFF,TGTGCCAGCAATCCCTTAGCGGGAGGAGACGGGGAGCTGTTTTTT
-,TRBV5-1,TRBJ2-1,17,few,CASSPRLGGSSYNEQFF,TGCGCCAGCAGCCCAAGGCTAGGTGGCAGCTCCTACAATGAGCAGTTCTTC
TRBD1,TRBV5-1,TRBJ2-7,16,-,CASSPRGTGGSYEQYF,TGCGCCAGCAGCCCCCGTGGGACAGGGGGCTCCTACGAGCAGTACTTC
TRBD1,TRBV5-1,TRBJ2-3,17,-,CASSFRPGQGAGDTQYF,TGCGCCAGCAGCTTTCGACCGGGACAGGGGGCTGGAGATACGCAGTATTTT
TRBD1,TRBV5-1,TRBJ1-2,17,-,CASSLRGQGGSNYGYTF,TGCGCCAGCAGCCTTCGAGGGCAGGGGGGATCTAACTATGGCTACACCTTC
-,TRBV7-6,TRBJ2-3,11,-,CASSFSDTQYF,TGTGCCAGCAGCTTCTCGGATACGCAGTATTTT
-,TRBV5-5,TRBJ2-7,15,-,CASSPKDGGLYEQYF,TGTGCCAGCAGCCCAAAGGACGGAGGACTCTACGAGCAGTACTTC
TRBD1,TRBV19,TRBJ1-3,15,-,CASTRTGGAGNTIYF,TGTGCCAGTACCCGTACAGGGGGCGCTGGAAACACCATATATTTT
TRBD1,TRBV7-9,TRBJ2-3,15,once,CASSLWTGDTDTQYF,TGTGCCAGCAGCTTATGGACAGGGGACACAGATACGCAGTATTTT
-,TRBV18,TRBJ2-1,17,-,CASSPRVVTSSYNEQFF,TGTGCCAGCTCCCCACGAGTGGTTACTAGTTCCTACAATGAGCAGTTCTTC
-,TRBV18,TRBJ2-2,15,-,CASSLISGSTGELFF,TGTGCCAGCTCACTTATCTCGGGATCAACCGGGGAGCTGTTTTTT
TRBD2,TRBV27,TRBJ2-1,15,once,CASSLYGEGTNEQFF,TGTGCCAGCAGTTTATATGGGGAGGGGACGAATGAGCAGTTCTTC
-,TRBV10-2,TRBJ1-1,12,-,CASSGQNTEAFF,TGCGCCAGCAGCGGACAGAACACTGAAGCTTTCTTT
-,TRBV30,TRBJ2-2,13,few,CAWSYTNTGELFF,TGTGCCTGGAGTTATACGAACACCGGGGAGCTGTTTTTT
TRBD1,TRBV18,TRBJ1-1,14,few,CASSPVGQAPEAFF,TGTGCCAGCTCACCCGTAGGACAGGCTCCAGAAGCTTTCTTT
-,TRBV6-4,TRBJ2-3,13,few,CASSPQSTDTQYF,TGTGCCAGCAGTCCCCAGAGCACAGATACGCAGTATTTT
TRBD1,TRBV11-3,TRBJ2-3,14,few,CASSWDRVADTQYF,TGTGCCAGCAGCTGGGACAGGGTAGCAGATACGCAGTATTTT
-,TRBV5-1,TRBJ2-1,15,few,CASSFGVKSGNEQFF,TGCGCCAGCAGCTTCGGGGTCAAGTCCGGTAATGAGCAGTTCTTC
TRBD2,TRBV4-1,TRBJ2-1,15,-,CASTSLAGTYNEQFF,TGCGCCAGCACCTCTTTAGCGGGGACCTACAATGAGCAGTTCTTC
TRBD2,TRBV5-6,TRBJ2-7,19,-,CASSLEGVWTSGILYEQYF,TGTGCCAGCAGCTTGGAGGGGGTTTGGACTAGCGGGATCTTGTACGAGCAGTACTTC
TRBD2,TRBV6-5,TRBJ2-7,14,few,CASSQGLAGGPQYF,TGTGCCAGCAGCCAGGGACTAGCGGGAGGGCCTCAATACTTC
-,TRBV10-1,TRBJ2-7,15,-,CASSWDAGLVYEQYF,TGCGCCAGCTCTTGGGATGCAGGGCTGGTCTACGAGCAGTACTTC